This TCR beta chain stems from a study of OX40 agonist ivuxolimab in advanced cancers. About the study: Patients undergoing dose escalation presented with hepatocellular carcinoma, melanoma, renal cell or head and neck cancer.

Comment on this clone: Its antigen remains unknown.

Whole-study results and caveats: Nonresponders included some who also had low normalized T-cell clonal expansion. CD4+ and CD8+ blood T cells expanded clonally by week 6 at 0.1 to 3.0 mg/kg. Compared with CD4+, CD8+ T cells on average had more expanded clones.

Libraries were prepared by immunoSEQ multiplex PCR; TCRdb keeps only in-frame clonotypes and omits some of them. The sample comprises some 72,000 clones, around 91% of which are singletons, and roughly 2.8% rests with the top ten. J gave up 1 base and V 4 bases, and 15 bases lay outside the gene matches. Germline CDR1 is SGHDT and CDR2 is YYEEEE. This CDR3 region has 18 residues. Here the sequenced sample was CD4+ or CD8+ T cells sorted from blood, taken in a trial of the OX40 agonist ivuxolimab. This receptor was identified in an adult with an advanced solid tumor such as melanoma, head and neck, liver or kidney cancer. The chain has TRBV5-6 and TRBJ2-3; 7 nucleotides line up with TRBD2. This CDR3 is CASSRFARLAAGTDTQYF. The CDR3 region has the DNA TGTGCCAGCAGCCGTTTTGCCCGGCTAGCGGCTGGCACAGATACGCAGTATTTT.